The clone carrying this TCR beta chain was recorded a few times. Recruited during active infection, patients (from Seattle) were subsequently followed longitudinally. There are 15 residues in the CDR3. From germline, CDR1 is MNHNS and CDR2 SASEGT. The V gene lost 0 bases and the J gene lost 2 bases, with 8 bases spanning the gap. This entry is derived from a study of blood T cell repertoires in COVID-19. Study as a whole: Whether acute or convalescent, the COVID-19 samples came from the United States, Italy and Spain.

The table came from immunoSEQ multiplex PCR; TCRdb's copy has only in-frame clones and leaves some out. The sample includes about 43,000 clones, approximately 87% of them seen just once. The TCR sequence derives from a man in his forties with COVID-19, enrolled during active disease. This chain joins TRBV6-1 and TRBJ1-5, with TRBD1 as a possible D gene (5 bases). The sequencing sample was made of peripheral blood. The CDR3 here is CASSEAIRGNQPQHF. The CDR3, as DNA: TGTGCCAGCAGTGAAGCGATCAGGGGCAATCAGCCCCAGCATTTT.